These 3 T cell receptor beta chains originate from one sample sequenced in a study of cytomegalovirus exposure and HLA in healthy donors. The PCR contained 60 Vbeta and 13 Jbeta primers. TCRdb's table, derived via immunoSEQ multiplex PCR, lists solely in-frame clones and lacks some. The sample comprises around 150,000 clones, nearly 80% of which are singletons, and roughly 13% rests with the top ten. Sequenced: PBMCs. Receptors were obtained from a man aged 50-59 years in good health and CMV-seropositive.

The genes are TRBV28 and TRBJ1-2; 9 nucleotides agree with TRBD1. Germline CDR1 is MDHEN and CDR2 is SYDVKM. V shed 6 bases, J shed 4 bases, and the junction held 6 bases outside the gene matches. The CDR3 has 14 residues. The CDR3 here is CASSKDRGSYGYTF. The CDR3 nucleotides read TGTGCCAGCAGCAAGGACAGGGGCAGCTATGGCTACACCTTC.

CDR3 amino acids: CASSTPGLREFF. Here the CDR3 DNA reads TGTGCCAGCAGCACCCCTGGACTTCGTGAGTTCTTC. This chain links TRBV11-2 with TRBJ2-1; possibly TRBD2 for D (5 bases). Germline V lookup: CDR1 SGHAT, CDR2 FQNNGV. Trimming left V 5 bases short and J 14 bases short, with 16 bases between. This CDR3 comprises 12 residues.

The rearrangement links TRBV4-3 to TRBJ1-1; TRBD1 is a possible D gene (5 bases). The V end lost 0 bases, the J end lost 8 bases, and 16 bases lay between the germline ends. The germline gives CDR1 LGHNA, CDR2 YSLEER. The CDR3 consists of 15 residues. Here the CDR3 reads CASSQERGGEVEAFF. DNA of the CDR3: TGCGCCAGCAGCCAAGAACGGGGGGGTGAGGTCGAAGCTTTCTTT.